Described below is a single T cell receptor beta chain sequence and its context. This entry is derived from a study of blood T cell repertoires in COVID-19. Study overall: From the United States, Italy and Spain came samples of acute and convalescent COVID-19.

Repertoires were generated with immunoSEQ multiplex PCR, while TCRdb's copy carries only in-frame clones and drops some. The table lists 450,000 to 500,000 clones, roughly 90% of them singletons, with 0.7% in the top ten. Individuals aged about 18 to 100 years were recruited from some 26 US areas. Participants' reported clinical history set cohort assignment. Symptom resolution, clearance, or two negative PCRs marked donors in Cohort 3 as recovered. This sequence originates from a woman between 18 and 29 years old who had recovered from COVID-19. Sequenced material: PBMCs or T cells enriched from blood (not recorded which).

CDR3 nucleotide sequence: TGCGCCAGCAGCCAAGCGGGGGGGACAGATACGCAGTATTTT. Translating it yields CASSQAGGTDTQYF. V and J are TRBV4-1 and TRBJ2-3; TRBD2 agrees at 8 bases. This CDR3 contains 14 residues. CDR1 and CDR2 (germline): MGHRA, YSYEKL. Trimming cost V 1 base and J 3 bases; bases outside gene matches: 0.